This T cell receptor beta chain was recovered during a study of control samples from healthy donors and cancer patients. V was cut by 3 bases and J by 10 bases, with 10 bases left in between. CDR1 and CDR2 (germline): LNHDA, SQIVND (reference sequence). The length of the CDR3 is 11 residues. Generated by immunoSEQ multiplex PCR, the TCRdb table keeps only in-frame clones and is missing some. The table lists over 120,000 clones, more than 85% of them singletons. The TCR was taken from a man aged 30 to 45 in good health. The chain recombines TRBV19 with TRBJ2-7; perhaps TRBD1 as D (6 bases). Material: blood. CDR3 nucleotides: TGTGCCAGTAGTATCGGGACACGTCAGTACTTC. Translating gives CASSIGTRQYF. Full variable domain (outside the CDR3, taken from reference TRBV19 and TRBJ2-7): DGGITQSPKYLFRKEGQNVTLSCEQNLNHDAMYWYRQDPGQGLRLIYYSQIVNDFQKGDIAEGYSVSREKKESFPLTVTSAQKNPTAFYLCASSIGTRQYFGPGTRLTVT.